This T cell receptor (beta chain) was sequenced in a study of T cells in Graves' hyperthyroidism and ophthalmopathy. V trimming: 2 bases; J trimming: 4 bases; junction bases outside the gene matches: 14. CDR1 and CDR2 (germline): LGHDT, YNNKEL (reference sequence). The length of the CDR3 is 18 residues. RNA transcripts yielded amplified TCR beta CDR3 regions. With the HTBI primer set, the TCR CDR3 went through a first round of RT-PCR. TCRdb passed the multiplex PCR reads through MiXCR, listing each CDR3 protein once. This sample has approximately 530,000 distinct CDR3 sequences, with 16% found just once.

The origin of this receptor is a woman between 18 and 30 years old with Graves' hyperthyroidism. Sequencing was carried out using blood. The V gene is TRBV3-1, the J gene TRBJ2-1, with 7 bases matching TRBD2. The CDR3 region has the DNA TGTGCCAGCAGCCAAATTACCCGGGGCCTAGCGGAGTACAATGAGCAGTTCTTC. Translated: CASSQITRGLAEYNEQFF.